The rows below give T cell receptor beta chains drawn from one sample of a study of blood T cell repertoires in COVID-19. Only in-frame clones appear in the TCRdb table, and some are missing; sequencing was by immunoSEQ multiplex PCR. There are about 230,000 clones in the sample; approximately 80% occur only once, and around 7.2% lies in the top ten. The sequenced material came from peripheral blood. The receptors were gathered from an elderly woman with COVID-19, enrolled during active disease. CDR3s leave out the opening cysteine and the closing phenylalanine or tryptophan. D genes are given only for firm matches. Part of the rows lack a size; the others show once, few, many or a class for expanded clones.

d_call: .; clone_size: .; j_call: TRBJ1-2; v_call: TRBV4-1; cdr3_aa: ASSQGAGRYGYT
d_call: .; clone_size: .; j_call: TRBJ2-3; v_call: TRBV7-9; cdr3_aa: ASSLAPSTDTQY
d_call: TRBD1; clone_size: .; j_call: TRBJ2-2; v_call: TRBV6-6; cdr3_aa: ASSRQGRIGELF
d_call: .; clone_size: .; j_call: TRBJ2-5; v_call: TRBV11-2; cdr3_aa: ASTHRGGLYQETQY
d_call: TRBD1; clone_size: .; j_call: TRBJ1-2; v_call: TRBV12-3/TRBV12-4; cdr3_aa: ASRGRDRDGYT
d_call: TRBD1; clone_size: .; j_call: TRBJ2-5; v_call: TRBV7-9; cdr3_aa: ASSLDRGETQY
d_call: TRBD1; clone_size: .; j_call: TRBJ1-1; v_call: TRBV5-1; cdr3_aa: ASSLAGQGSEAF
d_call: TRBD2; clone_size: once; j_call: TRBJ2-1; v_call: TRBV11-2; cdr3_aa: ASTVPGLAAPLGEQF
d_call: TRBD1; clone_size: .; j_call: TRBJ1-2; v_call: TRBV7-2; cdr3_aa: ASSLPGQGIVGYT
d_call: .; clone_size: .; j_call: TRBJ1-6; v_call: TRBV5-1; cdr3_aa: ASSLESGGNNSPLH
d_call: .; clone_size: .; j_call: TRBJ1-6; v_call: TRBV6-6; cdr3_aa: ASIEGDPNSPLH
d_call: .; clone_size: .; j_call: TRBJ1-1; v_call: TRBV27; cdr3_aa: ASSFSYRDTREAF
d_call: TRBD1; clone_size: .; j_call: TRBJ2-7; v_call: TRBV3-1/TRBV3-2; cdr3_aa: ASSHGTGGLEQY
d_call: .; clone_size: .; j_call: TRBJ2-5; v_call: TRBV30; cdr3_aa: ASDKGKTQY
d_call: .; clone_size: once; j_call: TRBJ2-1; v_call: TRBV5-1; cdr3_aa: ASSLSTEQF
d_call: TRBD2; clone_size: .; j_call: TRBJ2-1; v_call: TRBV5-5; cdr3_aa: ASSLAGLAGGPSDEQF
d_call: .; clone_size: .; j_call: TRBJ2-2; v_call: TRBV9; cdr3_aa: ASSVGGTNTGELF
d_call: TRBD2; clone_size: .; j_call: TRBJ2-3; v_call: TRBV4-1; cdr3_aa: ASSQDRGLAGGKDTQY
d_call: TRBD2; clone_size: .; j_call: TRBJ2-1; v_call: TRBV6-5; cdr3_aa: ASSPGTSQYNEQF
d_call: TRBD2; clone_size: .; j_call: TRBJ2-3; v_call: TRBV7-9; cdr3_aa: ASSLVLAGETQY
d_call: .; clone_size: .; j_call: TRBJ2-5; v_call: TRBV29-1; cdr3_aa: SARVETQY
d_call: .; clone_size: .; j_call: TRBJ2-7; v_call: TRBV5-4; cdr3_aa: ASSRDTYEQY
d_call: TRBD2; clone_size: once; j_call: TRBJ2-5; v_call: TRBV11-2; cdr3_aa: ASSLRGSGGARRETQY
d_call: .; clone_size: few; j_call: TRBJ1-1; v_call: TRBV4-1; cdr3_aa: ASSRANTGEAF
d_call: .; clone_size: .; j_call: TRBJ1-5; v_call: TRBV2; cdr3_aa: ATRQGGNQPQH
d_call: TRBD2; clone_size: .; j_call: TRBJ2-1; v_call: TRBV27; cdr3_aa: ASSLRLGLAGGNEQF
d_call: TRBD1; clone_size: .; j_call: TRBJ2-2; v_call: TRBV9; cdr3_aa: ASSEGTVNTGELF